The clone carrying this T cell receptor (beta chain) was detected many times. Antigen specificity is unknown. These data are taken from a study of identical twins. Study-wide points: Compared with models, monozygotic twins showed more out-of-frame TCR alpha sharing.

The CDR3 totals 14 residues. Germline CDR1 reads KGHDR; CDR2 reads SFDVKD. The V and J ends lost 5 bases and 2 bases respectively, with 11 bases between them. Unique molecular identifiers were present on the cDNA, and a universal primer site came from template switching. MiXCR, run by TCRdb on the 5' RACE reads, gives a single entry per CDR3 protein. The sample lists more than 350,000 distinct CDR3 sequences, roughly 9% occurring once. This sequence joins TRBV24-1 and TRBJ1-2, with D hard to call. The origin of this receptor is a woman in her forties or fifties in good health. The specimen sequenced was naive T cells sorted from blood. CDR3 residues: CATSGAGRNYGYTF. The CDR3 DNA follows: TGTGCCACCAGTGGCGCGGGCAGGAACTATGGCTACACCTTC.